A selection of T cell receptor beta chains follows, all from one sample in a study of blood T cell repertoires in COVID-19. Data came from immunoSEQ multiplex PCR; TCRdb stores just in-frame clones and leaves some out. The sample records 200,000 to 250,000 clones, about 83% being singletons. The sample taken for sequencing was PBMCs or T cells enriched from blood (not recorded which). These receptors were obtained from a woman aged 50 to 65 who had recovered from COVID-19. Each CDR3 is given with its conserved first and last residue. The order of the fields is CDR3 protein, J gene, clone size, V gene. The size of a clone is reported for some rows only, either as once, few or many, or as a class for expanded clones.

cdr3_aa: CASSRQGQANEKLFF
j_call: TRBJ1-4
clone_size: .
v_call: TRBV4-1

cdr3_aa: CASSDGGGNQPQHF
j_call: TRBJ1-5
clone_size: .
v_call: TRBV7-9

cdr3_aa: CATSDSRGYNEQFF
j_call: TRBJ2-1
clone_size: once
v_call: TRBV24-1

cdr3_aa: CASSYRNRDNLLGANVLTF
j_call: TRBJ2-6
clone_size: .
v_call: TRBV6-2/TRBV6-3

cdr3_aa: CASSPYGEKLFF
j_call: TRBJ1-4
clone_size: few
v_call: TRBV7-2

cdr3_aa: CASSPWGGQNGKLFF
j_call: TRBJ1-4
clone_size: .
v_call: TRBV19

cdr3_aa: CATSDQTSGTYNEQFF
j_call: TRBJ2-1
clone_size: .
v_call: TRBV24-1

cdr3_aa: CSVRTGVFDQPQHF
j_call: TRBJ1-5
clone_size: .
v_call: TRBV29-1

cdr3_aa: CASSLVGTGLLSGANVLTF
j_call: TRBJ2-6
clone_size: .
v_call: TRBV5-1

cdr3_aa: CSVVAGGYTF
j_call: TRBJ1-2
clone_size: .
v_call: TRBV29-1

cdr3_aa: CASSALAGVGETQYF
j_call: TRBJ2-5
clone_size: few
v_call: TRBV6-4

cdr3_aa: CSVEKGAGLPSYEQYF
j_call: TRBJ2-7
clone_size: .
v_call: TRBV29-1

cdr3_aa: CASSLDGTSNGYTF
j_call: TRBJ1-2
clone_size: .
v_call: TRBV7-2

cdr3_aa: CASSPLKGANNNSPLHF
j_call: TRBJ1-6
clone_size: once
v_call: TRBV7-9

cdr3_aa: CASSLDMAGNTEAFF
j_call: TRBJ1-1
clone_size: .
v_call: TRBV7-2

cdr3_aa: CASSWTGTSGSSYNEQFF
j_call: TRBJ2-1
clone_size: .
v_call: TRBV5-8

cdr3_aa: CASSEGLAGVSYNEQFF
j_call: TRBJ2-1
clone_size: .
v_call: TRBV10-1

cdr3_aa: CASSLDPQGIGNTIYF
j_call: TRBJ1-3
clone_size: .
v_call: TRBV11-2

cdr3_aa: CASSVAISRNTIYF
j_call: TRBJ1-3
clone_size: .
v_call: TRBV9

cdr3_aa: CASSLDRNTDTQYF
j_call: TRBJ2-3
clone_size: .
v_call: TRBV11-2

cdr3_aa: CASNPGGGNEKLFF
j_call: TRBJ1-4
clone_size: .
v_call: TRBV11-3

cdr3_aa: CASTSGRLNTEAFF
j_call: TRBJ1-1
clone_size: once
v_call: TRBV6-5

cdr3_aa: CASSGRREQYF
j_call: TRBJ2-7
clone_size: .
v_call: TRBV5-1

cdr3_aa: CASSFATSTYNEQFF
j_call: TRBJ2-1
clone_size: .
v_call: TRBV7-2

cdr3_aa: CASSLQAPNSPLHF
j_call: TRBJ1-6
clone_size: once
v_call: TRBV6-6

cdr3_aa: CASSLAGQGQPEQYF
j_call: TRBJ2-7
clone_size: .
v_call: TRBV7-8

cdr3_aa: CASTSSGVSTDTQYF
j_call: TRBJ2-3
clone_size: .
v_call: TRBV6-5

cdr3_aa: CASSLGASGGLKETQYF
j_call: TRBJ2-5
clone_size: .
v_call: TRBV11-2

cdr3_aa: CASSDRGSYGYTF
j_call: TRBJ1-2
clone_size: .
v_call: TRBV19

cdr3_aa: CATSFWRGGNEQFF
j_call: TRBJ2-1
clone_size: .
v_call: TRBV15

cdr3_aa: CASTQDQGQPQHF
j_call: TRBJ1-5
clone_size: .
v_call: TRBV6-5

cdr3_aa: CASSQRKTSAPETQYF
j_call: TRBJ2-5
clone_size: .
v_call: TRBV28

cdr3_aa: CAISGTGGNTIYF
j_call: TRBJ1-3
clone_size: .
v_call: TRBV10-3

cdr3_aa: CASSFSASGGIPPSYEQYF
j_call: TRBJ2-7
clone_size: .
v_call: TRBV27

cdr3_aa: CASSRLAGDVDTQYF
j_call: TRBJ2-3
clone_size: .
v_call: TRBV5-1

cdr3_aa: CARRDRVTYGYTF
j_call: TRBJ1-2
clone_size: .
v_call: TRBV6-5

cdr3_aa: CASSSSTSGDTQYF
j_call: TRBJ2-3
clone_size: .
v_call: TRBV5-1

cdr3_aa: CACQTGFEQYF
j_call: TRBJ2-7
clone_size: .
v_call: TRBV30

cdr3_aa: CASSPTHGVANEKLFF
j_call: TRBJ1-4
clone_size: few
v_call: TRBV9

cdr3_aa: CASSPPSGLAKNIQYF
j_call: TRBJ2-4
clone_size: .
v_call: TRBV7-2

cdr3_aa: CASSPTSGRDNEQFF
j_call: TRBJ2-1
clone_size: .
v_call: TRBV18

cdr3_aa: CAWTGLAGAVYEQYF
j_call: TRBJ2-7
clone_size: .
v_call: TRBV30

cdr3_aa: CASSLRGETQYF
j_call: TRBJ2-5
clone_size: .
v_call: TRBV11-2

cdr3_aa: CASSQELAGGLTDTQYF
j_call: TRBJ2-3
clone_size: .
v_call: TRBV4-1

cdr3_aa: CASRSQGQVNTEAFF
j_call: TRBJ1-1
clone_size: .
v_call: TRBV2

cdr3_aa: CASRRDRLNQPQHF
j_call: TRBJ1-5
clone_size: .
v_call: TRBV27